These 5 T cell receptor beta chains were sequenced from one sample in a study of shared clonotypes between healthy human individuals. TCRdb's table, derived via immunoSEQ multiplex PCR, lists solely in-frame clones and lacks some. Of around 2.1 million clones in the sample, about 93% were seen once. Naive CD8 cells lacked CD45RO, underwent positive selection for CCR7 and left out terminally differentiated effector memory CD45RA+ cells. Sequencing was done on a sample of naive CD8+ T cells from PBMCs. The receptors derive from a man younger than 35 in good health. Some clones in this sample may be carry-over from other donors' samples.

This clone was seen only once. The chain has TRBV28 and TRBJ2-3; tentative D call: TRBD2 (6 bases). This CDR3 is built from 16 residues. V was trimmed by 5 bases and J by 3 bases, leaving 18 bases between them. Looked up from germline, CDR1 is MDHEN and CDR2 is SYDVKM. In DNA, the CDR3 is TGTGCCAGCAGTCCCCTGGAGACGGGAGTTACAGATACGCAGTATTTT. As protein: CASSPLETGVTDTQYF.

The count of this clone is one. CDR3 DNA sequence: TGTGCCAGCAGTTACCCTCCGGGCGGGACTGAAGCTTTCTTT. Translation gives CASSYPPGGTEAFF. The chain is built from TRBV6-6 and TRBJ1-1; D uncertain. Germline CDR1 and CDR2: MNHNY and SVGAGI (reference sequence). Between the trimmed V and J ends, which lost 2 bases and 5 bases, there was a span of 12 bases. The CDR3 runs 14 residues.

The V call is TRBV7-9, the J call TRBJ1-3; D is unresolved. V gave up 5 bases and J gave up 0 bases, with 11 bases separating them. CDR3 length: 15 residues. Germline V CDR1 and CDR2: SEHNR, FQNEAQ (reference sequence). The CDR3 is CASSTTVTSGNTIYF. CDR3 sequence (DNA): TGTGCCAGCAGCACCACCGTCACCTCTGGAAACACCATATATTTT.

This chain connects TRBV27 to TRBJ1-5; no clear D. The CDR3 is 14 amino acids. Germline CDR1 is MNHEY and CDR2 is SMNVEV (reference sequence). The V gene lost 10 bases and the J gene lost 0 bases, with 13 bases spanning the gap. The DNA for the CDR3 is TGTGCCACCCGAGCGGGAGGTAGCAATCAGCCCCAGCATTTT. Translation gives CATRAGGSNQPQHF.

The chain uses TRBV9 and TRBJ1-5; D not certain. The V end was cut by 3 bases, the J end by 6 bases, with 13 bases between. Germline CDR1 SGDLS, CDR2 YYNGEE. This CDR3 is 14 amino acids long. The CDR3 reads CASSGGAYGQPQHF. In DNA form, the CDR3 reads TGTGCCAGCAGCGGAGGAGCCTACGGTCAGCCCCAGCATTTT.